This paragraph covers one T cell receptor beta chain sequence. The ends were cut back, 3 bases at V and 2 bases at J, with 13 bases in the middle. This CDR3 has 15 residues. Per the germline V gene, CDR1 is SGHTA and CDR2 is FQGNSA. This sample is part of a study of blood T cell repertoires in COVID-19. Background on the study: From the United States, Italy and Spain came samples of acute and convalescent COVID-19. Sources were T cells, B-cell-depleted T cells, or PBMCs; the material itself was cDNA or gDNA.

As handled by the study authors: Reference gene primers were amplified, and this amplification served to estimate nucleated cell counts. Assay used: immunoSEQ multiplex PCR; TCRdb lists only in-frame clones, some missing. V, J and clone size are those of that table, while D and trimming were read from the DNA. This table has some 93,000 clones, about 86% appearing once. Specimen: peripheral blood. This sequence originates from an elderly woman with acute or convalescent COVID-19. The rearrangement joins TRBV7-2 to TRBJ1-2; tentatively, D is TRBD1 (5 bases). The CDR3 DNA reads TGTGCCAGCAGCTTGGGGCAGACTTTAAACTATGGCTACACCTTC. The encoded protein is CASSLGQTLNYGYTF.